The present T cell receptor delta chain was sequenced within a study of Vδ1+ human thymocytes. Study-wide findings and caveats: Unlike peripheral blood Vdelta1+ controls, thymic delta-chain sequences included around 18% Vdelta2 and few Vdelta3. Thymic TRG and TRD repertoires appeared highly polyclonal, with Gaussian CDR3 length distributions.

This clone was seen only a few times. Its specificity is unknown. The template was reverse-transcribed extracted RNA. The CDR3 regions were amplified by multiplex PCR from V-gene primers to a constant-region primer. TCRdb reanalyzed the multiplex PCR reads using CATT. The table has approximately 24,000 delta-chain clones, around 7.4% seen once. This CDR3 region has 21 residues. V lost 1 base and J lost 7; bases outside the gene matches: 22. Germline assignment: CDR1 TSWWSYY and CDR2 QGS. The sorted cells were CD3+ Vdelta1+ Vdelta2- thymocytes from alphabeta-depleted thymus. This TCR was recovered from a girl under three years old who had congenital heart surgery. Source material: Vdelta1+ gamma-delta thymocytes from the thymus. Noted subset: FACS-sorted CD3+ TCRalphabeta- TCRVdelta1+ TCRVdelta2- thymocytes. V and J are TRDV1 and TRDJ1, with 12 bases matching TRDD3. CDR3 in DNA: TGTGCTCTTGGGGAACGTCACCCCCTCCCCGTTCTGGGGGATACGAGGGGTAAACTCATCTTT. This encodes CALGERHPLPVLGDTRGKLIF.